This TCR beta chain was recorded in a study of T cells expressing NK-cell markers. TCRdb re-analyzed the 5' RACE reads; it lists each CDR3 protein once, without DNA. This table lists under 600,000 distinct CDR3 sequences. The length of the CDR3 is 18 residues. Germline lookup yields CDR1 LGHDT and CDR2 YNNKEL (reference sequence). Input material: blood T cells: a sorted CD56 or NKG2C T cell subset, CD4+ or CD8+ T cells, or bulk PBMC T cells (not recorded which). The chain couples TRBV3-1 to TRBJ1-1; the TRBD1 assignment by TCRdb is unverifiable without DNA. The clonotype originates from a woman aged 45-59 years in good health. CDR3 protein: CASSPSILTDELHTEAFF. Full variable domain (outside the CDR3, taken from reference TRBV3-1 and TRBJ1-1): DTAVSQTPKYLVTQMGNDKSIKCEQNLGHDTMYWYKQDSKKFLKIMFSYNNKELIINETVPNRFSPKSPDKAHLNLHINSLELGDSAVYFCASSPSILTDELHTEAFFGQGTRLTVV.